The 27 T cell receptor beta chains below come from one sample, sequenced in a study of PD-L1 blockade in urothelial cancer. Repertoires were generated with immunoSEQ multiplex PCR, while TCRdb's copy carries only in-frame clones and drops some. Of roughly 67,000 clones listed, around 86% are singletons. Time point in this sample: pretreatment peripheral blood. The sample was PBMCs, taken around atezolizumab (anti-PD-L1) treatment. Every receptor here comes from a man between 60 and 75 years old with urothelial cancer.

The rearrangement links TRBV7-6 to TRBJ2-3, with 8 bases fitting TRBD2. The germline V gene has CDR1 SGHVS and CDR2 FNYEAQ. This CDR3 has 16 amino acids. The V and J ends lost 5 bases and 1 base, in that order; junction bases with no gene match: 8. DNA for the CDR3: TGTGCCAGCAGCCTAAGCGGGGGCGGGGGCACAGATACGCAGTATTTT. This encodes CASSLSGGGGTDTQYF.

This clone was counted a single time. The rearrangement joins TRBV5-1 to TRBJ1-4, with TRBD1 matching over 7 bases. The CDR3 spans 14 residues. V lost 0 bases and J lost 7; bases outside the gene matches: 3. The germline gives CDR1 SGHRS, CDR2 YFSETQ. CDR3 region: CASSLDRGSEKLFF. The CDR3 DNA reads as TGCGCCAGCAGCTTGGACAGGGGATCTGAAAAACTGTTTTTT.

The J gene is TRBJ2-2, the V gene TRBV19; D is possibly TRBD1 (6 bases). Trimming removed 4 bases from V and 6 bases from J, with 15 bases in between. The CDR3 has 15 residues. Per the germline V gene, CDR1 is LNHDA and CDR2 is SQIVND (reference sequence). This CDR3 is CASSTPGAGAGELFF. Written as DNA, the CDR3 is TGTGCCAGTAGTACCCCAGGGGCTGGAGCCGGGGAGCTGTTTTTT.

For the CDR3, the DNA is TGTGCCAGCAGCAACTCGCGTACAGGGTTCTACGAGCAGTACTTC. Translating gives CASSNSRTGFYEQYF. The chain joins TRBV7-8 to TRBJ2-7; weak D call: TRBD1 (6 bases). The CDR3 totals 15 residues. V was cut by 5 bases and J by 3 bases, with 17 bases left in between. Germline CDR1 and CDR2: SGHVS and FQNEAQ.

This clone was seen once. The chain links TRBV7-8 to TRBJ2-1, with D perhaps matching TRBD2 (5 bases). Trimming removed 6 bases from V and 12 bases from J, with 24 bases in between. Germline CDR1 SGHVS, CDR2 FQNEAQ. This CDR3 has 15 residues. This CDR3 is CASRLEPREPTVQFF. DNA of the CDR3: TGTGCCAGCAGACTAGAACCTAGGGAGCCGACTGTGCAGTTCTTC. Combining the CDR3 with reference TRBV7-8 and TRBJ2-1 gives the whole variable domain GAGVSQSPRYKVAKRGQDVALRCDPISGHVSLFWYQQALGQGPEFLTYFQNEAQLDKSGLPSDRFFAERPEGSVSTLKIQRTQQEDSAVYLCASRLEPREPTVQFFGPGTRLTVL.

This rearrangement joins TRBV15 to TRBJ1-2; 7 bases fit TRBD1. The germline V gene has CDR1 LNHNV and CDR2 YYDKDF (reference sequence). The V and J ends lost 3 bases and 0 bases, in that order; junction bases with no gene match: 7. This CDR3 comprises 16 residues. CDR3 in amino acids: CATSSGGQLANYGYTF. DNA of the CDR3: TGTGCCACCAGCAGTGGGGGACAGTTAGCTAACTATGGCTACACCTTC.

On this clone itself: Other DNA sequences in this specimen translate into the identical CDR3. The chain couples TRBV6-6 to TRBJ2-3; D gene ambiguous. The germline gives CDR1 MNHNY, CDR2 SVGAGI (reference sequence). The CDR3 has 12 amino acids. Deletions cut 6 bases from V and 0 bases from J, with 4 bases between. The CDR3 DNA follows: TGTGCCAGCAGCCCTAGCACAGATACGCAGTATTTT. Protein: CASSPSTDTQYF.

The CDR3 DNA sequence: TGTGCCAGCAGCTTAATGAGCGCCTCGAACACCGGGGAGCTGTTTTTT. It translates to CASSLMSASNTGELFF. The V gene is TRBV7-2, the J gene TRBJ2-2; D gene unclear. The CDR3 spans 16 residues. CDR1 SGHTA and CDR2 FQGNSA come from the germline V gene. V was cut by 2 bases and J by 0 bases, with 10 bases left in between.

The chain has TRBV30 and TRBJ1-6; D is uncertain. V lost 0 bases and J 7 bases, leaving 7 bases between the germline ends. From germline, CDR1 is GTSNPN and CDR2 SVGIG (reference sequence). CDR3 length equals 13 residues. The CDR3, as DNA: TGTGCCTGGAGTGTATTTCGGAATTCACCCCTCCACTTT. Protein: CAWSVFRNSPLHF.

The genes are TRBV5-1 and TRBJ2-3; no firm D call. Germline V lookup: CDR1 SGHRS, CDR2 YFSETQ. V was cut by 0 bases and J by 0 bases, with 8 bases left in between. The CDR3 has 15 amino acids. The CDR3: CASSLGTTSTDTQYF. CDR3 DNA sequence: TGCGCCAGCAGCTTGGGCACTACTAGCACAGATACGCAGTATTTT.

J is TRBJ2-5 and V is TRBV18; 14 nucleotides align to TRBD2. Germline trimming cut 3 bases from V and 11 bases from J; bases unmatched to any gene: 11. The CDR3 is 16 residues long. Per germline, CDR1 KGHSH and CDR2 LQKENI. CDR3 DNA: TGTGCCAGCTCACCCCTAACCGGGACTAGCGGGGGCCAACAGTACTTC. Translation gives CASSPLTGTSGGQQYF. Looking up the rest from reference TRBV18 and TRBJ2-5 gives the full variable domain: NAGVMQNPRHLVRRRGQEARLRCSPMKGHSHVYWYRQLPEEGLKFMVYLQKENIIDESGMPKERFSAEFPKEGPSILRIQQVVRGDSAAYFCASSPLTGTSGGQQYFGPGTRLLVL.

In DNA, the CDR3 is TGTGCCAGCAGCTTAGCTCCAGGCTACGAGCAGTACTTC. The encoded protein is CASSLAPGYEQYF. The V call is TRBV7-8, the J call TRBJ2-7; the D is unclear. Trimming pared 0 bases from V and 3 bases from J, leaving 6 bases between. In germline, CDR1 is SGHVS, CDR2 FQNEAQ. This CDR3 has 13 amino acids.

Concerning this clone itself: This sample includes further DNA sequences coding for the same CDR3. The chain carries TRBV5-1 and TRBJ2-2, with 9 bases aligning to TRBD1. V dropped 4 bases and J dropped 5; count of bases not matched to a gene: 6. Germline CDR1 and CDR2: SGHRS and YFSETQ. The CDR3 has 15 amino acids. The CDR3 DNA sequence: TGCGCCAGCAGCCCGGGACAGGGAGGGACCGGGGAGCTGTTTTTT. Protein sequence: CASSPGQGGTGELFF.

The rearrangement joins TRBV5-1 to TRBJ1-1, with 9 bases matching TRBD1. The CDR3 spans 15 residues. The V gene end was trimmed by 2 bases and the J gene end by 2 bases; junction bases not matched to a gene: 4. The germline gives CDR1 SGHRS, CDR2 YFSETQ. CDR3 in amino acids: CASSFKTGGNTEAFF. As DNA, the CDR3 is TGCGCCAGCAGCTTTAAGACAGGGGGTAACACTGAAGCTTTCTTT.

The chain carries TRBV4-1 and TRBJ2-3, with D maybe TRBD1 (6 bases). The CDR3 runs to 14 residues. CDR1 and CDR2 from the germline V gene are MGHRA and YSYEKL. V was cut by 4 bases and J by 1 base, with 9 bases left in between. The CDR3 loop reads CASSLGAGTDTQYF. The CDR3 bases are TGCGCCAGCAGCCTGGGGGCCGGCACAGATACGCAGTATTTT.

The chain has TRBV11-2 and TRBJ2-1; 12 nucleotides agree with TRBD2. CDR1 and CDR2 (germline): SGHAT, FQNNGV. The CDR3 spans 17 residues. J was trimmed by 5 bases and V by 2 bases; bases with no gene match: 7. The CDR3 DNA reads TGTGCCAGCAGCTTAACTCGACTAGCGGGGGTAGACAATGAGCAGTTCTTC. Protein product: CASSLTRLAGVDNEQFF. Supplemented by reference TRBV11-2 and TRBJ2-1, the full variable domain reads EAGVAQSPRYKIIEKRQSVAFWCNPISGHATLYWYQQILGQGPKLLIQFQNNGVVDDSQLPKDRFSAERLKGVDSTLKIQPAKLEDSAVYLCASSLTRLAGVDNEQFFGPGTRLTVL.

The chain recombines TRBV5-1 with TRBJ2-3, with 9 bases lining up with TRBD2. Germline CDR1 SGHRS, CDR2 YFSETQ. The ends lost 2 bases at V and 10 bases at J; junction bases unmatched: 14. This CDR3 is built from 16 residues. CDR3 in amino acids: CASSLPSGVSQGAQYF. In DNA form, the CDR3 reads TGCGCCAGCAGCTTACCTAGCGGGGTTTCGCAGGGGGCGCAGTATTTT.

V gene TRBV6-1 combines with J gene TRBJ2-3; TRBD1 agrees at 10 bases. The CDR3 covers 14 residues. V shed 10 bases, J shed 8 bases, and the junction held 12 bases outside the gene matches. Germline V gene data show CDR1 as MNHNS and CDR2 as SASEGT. The CDR3 sequence is CAIRGRTGGSTQYF. CDR3 coding DNA: TGTGCCATCCGGGGGAGGACAGGGGGTAGTACGCAGTATTTT.

J is TRBJ2-1 and V is TRBV7-3, with D possibly matching TRBD1 (6 bases). The CDR3 spans 14 residues. Trimming stripped 5 bases from V and 9 bases from J, with 17 bases between. The germline CDR1 and CDR2 sequences are SGHTA and FQGTGA. For the CDR3, the DNA is TGTGCCAGCAGCCCACAAAGAACAGGGTCTGAGCAGTTCTTC. Protein: CASSPQRTGSEQFF.

V is TRBV7-2 and J is TRBJ2-3; D gene uncertain. In germline, CDR1 is SGHTA, CDR2 FQGNSA. The V and J ends lost 3 bases and 4 bases respectively, with 8 bases between them. The CDR3 extends over 13 amino acids. CDR3 sequence reads: CASSFEPADTQYF. CDR3 DNA sequence: TGTGCCAGCAGCTTTGAACCGGCAGATACGCAGTATTTT.

The chain recombines TRBV18 with TRBJ2-2, with 12 bases aligning to TRBD2. The J segment lost 1 base and the V segment lost 3 bases, leaving 6 bases of the junction unmatched. This CDR3 is built from 18 residues. The germline V gene encodes CDR1 KGHSH and CDR2 LQKENI. The CDR3 here is CASSPTSGGPKNTGELFF. The CDR3 DNA is TGTGCCAGCTCACCTACTAGCGGGGGGCCCAAGAACACCGGGGAGCTGTTTTTT.

The gene calls are TRBV19 and TRBJ1-1; TRBD1 matches 8 bases. The length of the CDR3 is 15 residues. CDR1 and CDR2 from the germline V gene are LNHDA and SQIVND (reference sequence). Trimming at V came to 7 bases and at J to 3 bases, leaving 10 bases not matched to a gene. The CDR3 DNA reads as TGTGCCAGTAACTTTCAGGGGGCGCAGGACACTGAAGCTTTCTTT. Its translation is CASNFQGAQDTEAFF.

The J gene is TRBJ2-5, the V gene TRBV5-1, with 7 bases aligning to TRBD2. CDR3 length: 13 amino acids. V trimming: 2 bases; J trimming: 3 bases; junction bases outside the gene matches: 1. Germline V gene lookup returns CDR1 SGHRS and CDR2 YFSETQ. The CDR3 is CASSLSGEETQYF. The CDR3 DNA follows: TGCGCCAGCAGCTTAAGCGGGGAAGAGACCCAGTACTTC. Full variable domain (rest looked up from reference TRBV5-1 and TRBJ2-5): KAGVTQTPRYLIKTRGQQVTLSCSPISGHRSVSWYQQTPGQGLQFLFEYFSETQRNKGNFPGRFSGRQFSNSRSEMNVSTLELGDSALYLCASSLSGEETQYFGPGTRLLVL.

The rearrangement links TRBV4-3 to TRBJ2-2, with D hard to call. This CDR3 is 15 amino acids long. V was trimmed by 0 bases and J by 6 bases, leaving 11 bases between them. CDR1 is LGHNA and CDR2 is YSLEER in the germline V gene. The CDR3 loop reads CASSQDTQRPGELFF. CDR3 coding DNA: TGCGCCAGCAGCCAAGATACTCAGCGACCCGGGGAGCTGTTTTTT.

The genes are TRBV5-8 and TRBJ1-6, with 7 positions matching TRBD1. The CDR3 loop spans 14 amino acids. CDR1 and CDR2 from the germline V gene are SGHTS and YDEGEE. V dropped 2 bases and J dropped 10; count of bases not matched to a gene: 6. CDR3 sequence reads: CASSLDRDGSPLHF. Here the CDR3 DNA reads TGTGCCAGCAGCTTAGACAGGGATGGCTCACCCCTCCACTTT.

The rearrangement links TRBV7-2 to TRBJ2-6; TRBD1 matches at 8 bases. This CDR3 is 16 amino acids long. The ends lost 3 bases at V and 0 bases at J; junction bases unmatched: 1. The germline V gene encodes CDR1 SGHTA and CDR2 FQGNSA. The CDR3 loop reads CASSFGQGSGANVLTF. The CDR3 coding sequence is TGTGCCAGCAGCTTCGGACAGGGCTCTGGGGCCAACGTCCTGACTTTC.

The chain carries TRBV19 and TRBJ2-1, with D maybe TRBD2 (6 bases). Per the germline V gene, CDR1 is LNHDA and CDR2 is SQIVND (reference sequence). V was pared by 5 bases and J by 13 bases, with 15 bases between. The CDR3 runs to 12 residues. The CDR3 nucleotides read TGTGCCAGTAGTTTAAATCGCGGGGACCAGTTCTTC. Its translation: CASSLNRGDQFF.